This T cell receptor beta chain was retrieved from a study of shared clonotypes between healthy human individuals. In the study overall: A couple of female and three male donors aged 18 to 49 were enrolled.

Partitioning of CD4+ cells yielded a CD45RA+ naive subset and a CD45RA-negative memory subset. The CDR3 loop spans 17 amino acids. CDR1 is MNHEY and CDR2 is SMNVEV in the germline V gene (reference sequence). This clone was seen a single time. Its antigen is currently unknown. The junction shows a germline mismatch at one end, possibly a read error. Study-wide findings and caveats: A generally larger estimated richness was seen in naive subsets than in memory subsets.

Original analysis: Junction-only immunoSEQ data arrived without quality scores, meaning filtering differed. TCRdb's copy holds only in-frame clones and misses some; the assay was immunoSEQ multiplex PCR. The V and J calls and clone size were taken over from that table, and D and trimming were inferred from the DNA. The sample consists of approximately 2,000,000 clones, less than 95% of them appearing once. Specimen: naive CD4+ T cells from PBMCs. The subset denotes: CD45RA+ positively selected. The gene calls are TRBV27 and TRBJ2-1; D may be TRBD1 or TRBD2 (5 bases each). The receptor was isolated from a man aged 18 to 29 in good health. Some clones in this sample may be carry-over from other donors' samples. The CDR3 bases are TGTGCCAGCAGTCTATCGGGACGGATGAGCTCCTACAATGAGCAGTTCTTC. As protein: CASSLSGRMSSYNEQFF.